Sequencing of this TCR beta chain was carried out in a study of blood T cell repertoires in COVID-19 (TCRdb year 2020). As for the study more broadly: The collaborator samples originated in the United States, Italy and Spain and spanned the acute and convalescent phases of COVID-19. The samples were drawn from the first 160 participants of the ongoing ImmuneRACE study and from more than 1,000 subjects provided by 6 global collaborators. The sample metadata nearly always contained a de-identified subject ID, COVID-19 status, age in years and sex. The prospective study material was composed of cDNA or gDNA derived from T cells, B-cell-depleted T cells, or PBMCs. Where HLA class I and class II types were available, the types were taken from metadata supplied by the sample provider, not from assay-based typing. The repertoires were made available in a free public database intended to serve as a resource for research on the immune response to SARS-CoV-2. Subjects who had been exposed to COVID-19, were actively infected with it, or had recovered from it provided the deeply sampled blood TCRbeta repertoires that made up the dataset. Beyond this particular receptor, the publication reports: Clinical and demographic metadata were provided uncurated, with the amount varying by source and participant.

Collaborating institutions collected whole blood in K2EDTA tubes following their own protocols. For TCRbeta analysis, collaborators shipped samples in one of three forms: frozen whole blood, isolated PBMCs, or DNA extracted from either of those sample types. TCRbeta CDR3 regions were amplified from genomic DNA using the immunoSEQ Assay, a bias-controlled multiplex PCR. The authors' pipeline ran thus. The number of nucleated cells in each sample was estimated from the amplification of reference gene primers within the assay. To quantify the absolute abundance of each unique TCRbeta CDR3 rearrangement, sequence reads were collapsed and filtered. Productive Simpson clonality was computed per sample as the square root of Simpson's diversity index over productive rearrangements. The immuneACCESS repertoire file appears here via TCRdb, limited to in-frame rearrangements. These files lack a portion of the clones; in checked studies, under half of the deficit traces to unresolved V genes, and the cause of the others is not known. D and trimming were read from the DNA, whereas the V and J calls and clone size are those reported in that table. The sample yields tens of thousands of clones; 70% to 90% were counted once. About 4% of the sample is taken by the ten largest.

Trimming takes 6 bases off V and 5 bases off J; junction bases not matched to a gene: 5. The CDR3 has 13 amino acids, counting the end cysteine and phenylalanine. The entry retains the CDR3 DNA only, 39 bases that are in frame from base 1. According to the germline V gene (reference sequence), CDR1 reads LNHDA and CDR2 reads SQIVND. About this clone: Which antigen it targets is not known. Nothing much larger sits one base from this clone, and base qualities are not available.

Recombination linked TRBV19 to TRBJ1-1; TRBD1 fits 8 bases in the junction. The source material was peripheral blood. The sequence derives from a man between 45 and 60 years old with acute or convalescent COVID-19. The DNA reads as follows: TGTGCCAGTAGCCCGACAGGGGAAACTGAAGCTTTCTTT. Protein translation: CASSPTGETEAFF.